A selection of T cell receptor beta chains follows, all from one sample in a study of blood T cells in healthy people across ages. TCRdb re-derived calls from the 5' RACE reads in MiXCR, one entry per CDR3 protein. The profile covers about 670,000 distinct CDR3 sequences, with about 50% appearing a single time and roughly 14% taken by the ten largest. The source material was blood. The receptor set was obtained from a woman aged 80 or older in good health. Both conserved end residues are part of each CDR3. A D gene is named only where the DNA matches it firmly. Not every row has a clone size; where given, it reads once, few, many or a size class.

J gene,clone size,V gene,D gene,CDR3 protein,CDR3 DNA
TRBJ2-3,many,TRBV12-3/TRBV12-4,TRBD2,CASSRGLAGAADTQYF,TGTGCCAGCAGCCGGGGACTAGCGGGAGCCGCAGATACGCAGTATTTT
TRBJ2-3,many,TRBV4-2,TRBD2,CASSQDASSGRVSSTDTQYF,TGTGCCAGCAGCCAAGATGCTTCTAGCGGGAGGGTGTCAAGCACAGATACGCAGTATTTT
TRBJ1-1,NA,TRBV7-9,NA,CASSLPTEGRGGAEAFF,TGTGCCAGCAGCTTACCAACGGAGGGACGCGGGGGCGCTGAAGCTTTCTTT
TRBJ1-4,few,TRBV29-1,NA,CSVEARGTTNEKLFF,TGCAGCGTTGAAGCTAGAGGAACAACTAATGAAAAACTGTTTTTT
TRBJ2-7,many,TRBV27,NA,CASSSRVTTYEQYF,TGTGCCAGCAGTTCGCGCGTAACCACCTACGAGCAGTACTTC
TRBJ2-5,NA,TRBV5-1,TRBD2,CASSGRGGAGTMYQETQYF,TGCGCCAGCAGCGGACGCGGGGGGGCGGGGACAATGTACCAAGAGACCCAGTACTTC
TRBJ2-7,NA,TRBV15,TRBD2,CATSGEGQGLRYEQYF,TGTGCCACCAGCGGGGAGGGGCAGGGCCTTCGATACGAGCAGTACTTC
TRBJ2-7,NA,TRBV27,TRBD2,CASSSVAGLPYEQYF,TGTGCCAGCAGTTCCGTAGCGGGACTCCCCTACGAGCAGTACTTC
TRBJ2-5,many,TRBV5-1,TRBD1,CASSRTGQTQETQYF,TGCGCCAGCAGCCGAACGGGACAGACTCAAGAGACCCAGTACTTC
TRBJ1-6,few,TRBV7-9,TRBD1,CASSRVRDREFKFYNSPLHF,TGTGCCAGCAGCAGGGTCCGGGACAGGGAATTTAAGTTTTATAATTCACCCCTCCACTTT
TRBJ1-2,many,TRBV2,TRBD1,CASRKGGTDYGYTF,TGTGCCAGCCGGAAGGGGGGGACAGACTATGGCTACACCTTC
TRBJ2-5,many,TRBV5-1,NA,CASSSLAYQETQYF,TGCGCCAGCAGCTCCCTAGCGTACCAAGAGACCCAGTACTTC
TRBJ2-2,NA,TRBV6-2/TRBV6-3,NA,CASRFVGSTGELFF,TGTGCCAGCAGGTTCGTGGGAAGCACCGGGGAGCTGTTTTTT
TRBJ2-1,NA,TRBV6-6,NA,CASSYSLAEWGEQFF,TGTGCCAGCAGTTACTCACTAGCCGAATGGGGTGAGCAGTTCTTC
TRBJ2-5,NA,TRBV4-1,NA,CASSQDNSQETQYF,TGCGCCAGCAGCCAAGATAACAGCCAAGAGACCCAGTACTTC
TRBJ2-5,many,TRBV11-2,NA,CASNPGGSETQYF,TGTGCCAGCAACCCGGGCGGGTCAGAGACCCAGTACTTC
TRBJ2-7,NA,TRBV2,NA,CATSAEFAGEQYF,TGTGCCACCTCTGCCGAGTTTGCGGGGGAGCAGTACTTC
TRBJ1-4,NA,TRBV3-1,TRBD1,CATTGDNEKLFF,TGTGCCACTACAGGGGATAATGAAAAACTGTTTTTT
TRBJ2-3,NA,TRBV20-1,NA,CSASSTGALGLTDTQYF,TGCAGTGCTAGTTCAACAGGAGCCCTAGGACTCACAGATACGCAGTATTTT
TRBJ2-5,many,TRBV20-1,NA,CSARYREQETQYF,TGCAGTGCTAGGTATCGGGAGCAAGAGACCCAGTACTTC
TRBJ2-5,NA,TRBV12-3/TRBV12-4,NA,CASTRLRETQYF,TGTGCCAGCACTAGGCTGAGGGAGACCCAGTACTTC
TRBJ2-1,NA,TRBV15,NA,CATSYHNEQFF,TGTGCCACCAGCTACCACAATGAGCAGTTCTTC
TRBJ1-1,few,TRBV28,NA,CASRYPRHMNTEAFF,TGTGCCAGCAGGTACCCTCGACACATGAACACTGAAGCTTTCTTT
TRBJ2-1,NA,TRBV7-9,TRBD2,CASSSPRTSGSREQFF,TGTGCCAGCAGCTCGCCCAGGACTAGCGGGAGCCGGGAGCAGTTCTTC
TRBJ2-2,NA,TRBV12-3/TRBV12-4,NA,CASSLRNSRWLNTGELFF,TGTGCCAGCAGTTTAAGGAACAGCCGGTGGCTTAACACCGGGGAGCTGTTTTTT
TRBJ1-6,few,TRBV12-3/TRBV12-4,NA,CASSLEQLRGAHF,TGTGCCAGCAGTTTAGAACAGCTAAGAGGGGCCCACTTT
TRBJ1-6,NA,TRBV20-1,NA,CSARDVRQLNSPLHF,TGCAGTGCTAGAGATGTTAGACAGCTCAATTCACCCCTCCACTTT
TRBJ2-5,many,TRBV20-1,TRBD1,CSATMDRGATQYF,TGCAGTGCTACGATGGACAGGGGGGCGACCCAGTACTTC
TRBJ2-5,many,TRBV20-1,TRBD1,CSAMTGSPETQYF,TGCAGTGCTATGACAGGGTCTCCAGAGACCCAGTACTTC
TRBJ2-7,NA,TRBV20-1,TRBD1,CSARDGGQTYEQYF,TGCAGTGCTAGAGATGGGGGACAGACCTACGAGCAGTACTTC
TRBJ2-5,many,TRBV10-3,NA,CAISLGIGRDETQYF,TGTGCCATCAGCTTGGGGATCGGAAGGGACGAGACCCAGTACTTC
TRBJ2-1,many,TRBV6-5,NA,CASSYWRGTYNEQFF,TGTGCCAGCAGTTACTGGAGGGGTACCTACAATGAGCAGTTCTTC
TRBJ2-3,many,TRBV5-1,TRBD2,CASSLLAGRYTDTQYF,TGCGCCAGCAGCTTATTAGCGGGGAGGTACACAGATACGCAGTATTTT
TRBJ1-1,NA,TRBV12-3/TRBV12-4,NA,CASVVRGGCTEAFF,TGTGCCAGCGTTGTCAGGGGAGGTTGCACTGAAGCTTTCTTT
TRBJ2-3,NA,TRBV27,NA,CASSLWPAAINTQYF,TGTGCCAGCAGTTTATGGCCGGCAGCTATTAATACGCAGTATTTT
TRBJ2-1,NA,TRBV18,NA,CASSPATVTYNEQFF,TGTGCCAGCTCACCAGCGACAGTGACCTACAATGAGCAGTTCTTC
TRBJ2-1,NA,TRBV28,NA,CASPSGSGNEQFF,TGTGCCAGCCCTTCGGGTAGCGGCAATGAGCAGTTCTTC
TRBJ2-6,NA,TRBV7-9,NA,CASSAPGVGANVLTF,TGTGCCAGCAGCGCCCCGGGGGTTGGGGCCAACGTCCTGACTTTC
TRBJ2-1,few,TRBV7-2,TRBD2,CAINLGQRGYDEQFF,TGTGCCATAAACCTAGGGCAGCGGGGATACGATGAGCAGTTCTTC
TRBJ2-5,many,TRBV12-3/TRBV12-4,NA,CASSELAVWETQYF,TGTGCCAGCAGTGAATTAGCTGTCTGGGAGACCCAGTACTTC
TRBJ2-7,NA,TRBV11-2,NA,CASSPRYRSSYNEQYF,TGTGCCAGCAGCCCCCGTTACAGGAGCTCCTACAATGAGCAGTACTTC